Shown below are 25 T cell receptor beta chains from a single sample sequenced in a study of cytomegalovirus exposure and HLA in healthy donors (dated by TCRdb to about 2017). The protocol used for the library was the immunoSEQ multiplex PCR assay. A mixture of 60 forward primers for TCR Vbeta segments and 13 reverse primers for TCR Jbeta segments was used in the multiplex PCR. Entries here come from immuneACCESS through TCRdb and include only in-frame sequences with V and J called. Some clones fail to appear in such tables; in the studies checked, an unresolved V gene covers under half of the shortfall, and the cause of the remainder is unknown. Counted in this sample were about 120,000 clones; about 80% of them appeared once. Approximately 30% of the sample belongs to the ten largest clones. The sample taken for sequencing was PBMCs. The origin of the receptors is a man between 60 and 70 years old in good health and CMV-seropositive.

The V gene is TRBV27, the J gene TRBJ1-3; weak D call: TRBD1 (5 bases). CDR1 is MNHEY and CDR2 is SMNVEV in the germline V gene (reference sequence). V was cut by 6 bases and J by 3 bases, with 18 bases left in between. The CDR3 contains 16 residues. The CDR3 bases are TGTGCCAGCAGCCCATCGGGGGGGTTCGGTGGAAACACCATATATTTT. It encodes CASSPSGGFGGNTIYF.

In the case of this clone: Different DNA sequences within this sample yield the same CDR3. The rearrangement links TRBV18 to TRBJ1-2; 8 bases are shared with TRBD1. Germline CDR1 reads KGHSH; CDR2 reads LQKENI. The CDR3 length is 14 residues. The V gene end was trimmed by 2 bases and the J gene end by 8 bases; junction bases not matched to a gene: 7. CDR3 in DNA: TGTGCCAGCTCACCAGGCCAGGGGGCGATCGGCTACACCTTC. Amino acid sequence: CASSPGQGAIGYTF.

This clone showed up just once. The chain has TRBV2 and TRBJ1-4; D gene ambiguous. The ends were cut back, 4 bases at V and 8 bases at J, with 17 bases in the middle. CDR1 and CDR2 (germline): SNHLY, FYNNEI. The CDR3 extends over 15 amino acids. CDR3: CASSANTGSSEKLFF. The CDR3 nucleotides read TGTGCCAGCAGTGCCAACACCGGGTCCTCGGAAAAACTGTTTTTT.

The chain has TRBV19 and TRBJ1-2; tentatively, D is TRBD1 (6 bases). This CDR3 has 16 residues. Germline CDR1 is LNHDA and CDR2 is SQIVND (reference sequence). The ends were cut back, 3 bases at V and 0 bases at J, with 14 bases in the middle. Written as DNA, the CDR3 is TGTGCCAGTAGTATTAATCGGGGGGCCGCTAACTATGGCTACACCTTC. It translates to CASSINRGAANYGYTF.

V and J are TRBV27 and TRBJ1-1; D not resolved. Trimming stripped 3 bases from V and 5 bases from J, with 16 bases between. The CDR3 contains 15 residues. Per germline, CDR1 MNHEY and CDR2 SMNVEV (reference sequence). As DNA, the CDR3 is TGTGCCAGCAGTTTCGATCCGTCGGGGAGGACTGAAGCTTTCTTT. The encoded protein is CASSFDPSGRTEAFF.

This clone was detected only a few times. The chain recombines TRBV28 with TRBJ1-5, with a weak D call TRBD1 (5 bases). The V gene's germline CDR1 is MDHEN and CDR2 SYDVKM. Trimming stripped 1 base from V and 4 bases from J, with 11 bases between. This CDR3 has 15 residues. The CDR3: CASSLYGRANQPQHF. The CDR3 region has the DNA TGTGCCAGCAGTTTATACGGCAGGGCGAATCAGCCCCAGCATTTT.

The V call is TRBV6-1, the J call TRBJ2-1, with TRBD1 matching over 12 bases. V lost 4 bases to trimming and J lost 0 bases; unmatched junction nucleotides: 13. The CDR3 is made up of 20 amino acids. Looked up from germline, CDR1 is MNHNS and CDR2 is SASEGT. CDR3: CASSGPGGTGGPSSYNEQFF. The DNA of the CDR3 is TGTGCCAGCAGTGGTCCCGGGGGGACAGGGGGCCCAAGCTCCTACAATGAGCAGTTCTTC.

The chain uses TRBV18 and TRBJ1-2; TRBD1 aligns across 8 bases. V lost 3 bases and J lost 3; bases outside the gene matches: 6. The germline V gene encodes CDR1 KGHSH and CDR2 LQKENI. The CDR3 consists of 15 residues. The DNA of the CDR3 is TGTGCCAGCTCACCTCGGGGACAGGATTACTATGGCTACACCTTC. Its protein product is CASSPRGQDYYGYTF. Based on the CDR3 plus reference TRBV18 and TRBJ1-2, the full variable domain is NAGVMQNPRHLVRRRGQEARLRCSPMKGHSHVYWYRQLPEEGLKFMVYLQKENIIDESGMPKERFSAEFPKEGPSILRIQQVVRGDSAAYFCASSPRGQDYYGYTFGSGTRLTVV.

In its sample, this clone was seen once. The CDR3 region has the DNA TGTGCCAGCAGCGTTACTTTGCCGGGACAGGGAGGGTCAGATACGCAGTATTTT. Its translation is CASSVTLPGQGGSDTQYF. The V and J genes are TRBV9 and TRBJ2-3; 9 bases fit TRBD1. From germline, CDR1 is SGDLS and CDR2 YYNGEE. Trimming cost V 2 bases and J 4 bases; bases outside gene matches: 14. The length of the CDR3 is 18 residues.

The CDR3 loop reads CASSQAKNVGTGGDNEKLFF. The CDR3 nucleotides are TGTGCCAGCAGCCAAGCCAAAAACGTAGGGACAGGGGGCGATAATGAAAAACTGTTTTTT. The chain is built from TRBV14 and TRBJ1-4; 12 bases align to TRBD1. J was trimmed by 4 bases and V by 1 base; bases with no gene match: 13. The CDR3 has 20 residues. Germline lookup yields CDR1 SGHDN and CDR2 FVKESK.

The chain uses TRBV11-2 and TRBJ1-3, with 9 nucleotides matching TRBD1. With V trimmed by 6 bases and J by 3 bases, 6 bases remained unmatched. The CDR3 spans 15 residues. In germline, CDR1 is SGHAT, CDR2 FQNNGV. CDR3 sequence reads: CASSRTGGFGNTIYF. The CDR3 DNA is TGTGCCAGCAGTAGAACAGGGGGCTTTGGAAACACCATATATTTT.

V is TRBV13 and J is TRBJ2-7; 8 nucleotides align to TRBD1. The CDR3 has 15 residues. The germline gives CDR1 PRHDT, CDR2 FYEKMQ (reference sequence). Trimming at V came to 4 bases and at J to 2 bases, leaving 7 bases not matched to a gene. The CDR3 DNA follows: TGTGCCAGCAGCTCACGGACAGGGCATCCCTACGAGCAGTACTTC. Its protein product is CASSSRTGHPYEQYF.

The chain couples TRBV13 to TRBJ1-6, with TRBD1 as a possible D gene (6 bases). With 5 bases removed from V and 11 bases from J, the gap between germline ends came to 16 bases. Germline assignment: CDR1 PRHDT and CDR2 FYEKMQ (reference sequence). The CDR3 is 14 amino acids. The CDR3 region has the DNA TGTGCCAGCAGCCCTAAAGGGGGTCGGACACCCCTCCACTTT. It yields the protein CASSPKGGRTPLHF.

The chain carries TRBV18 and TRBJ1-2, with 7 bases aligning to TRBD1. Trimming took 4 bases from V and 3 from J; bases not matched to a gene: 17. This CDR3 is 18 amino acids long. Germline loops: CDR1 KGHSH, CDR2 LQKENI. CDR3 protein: CASSLRRGGAMIDYGYTF. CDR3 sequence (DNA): TGTGCCAGCTCACTACGGCGAGGGGGCGCGATGATCGACTATGGCTACACCTTC.

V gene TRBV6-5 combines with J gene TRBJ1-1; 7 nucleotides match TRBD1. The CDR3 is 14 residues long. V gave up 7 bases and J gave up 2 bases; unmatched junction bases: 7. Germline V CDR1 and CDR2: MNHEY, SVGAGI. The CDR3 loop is CASTRTGRNTEAFF. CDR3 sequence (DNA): TGTGCCAGCACCAGGACAGGACGTAACACTGAAGCTTTCTTT.

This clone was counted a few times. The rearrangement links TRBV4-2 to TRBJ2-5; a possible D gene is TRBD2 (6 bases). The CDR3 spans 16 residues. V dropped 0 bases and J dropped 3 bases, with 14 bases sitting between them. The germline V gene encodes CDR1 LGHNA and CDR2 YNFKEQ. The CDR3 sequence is CASSQERGLFKETQYF. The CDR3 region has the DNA TGTGCCAGCAGCCAAGAAAGGGGACTTTTCAAAGAGACCCAGTACTTC.

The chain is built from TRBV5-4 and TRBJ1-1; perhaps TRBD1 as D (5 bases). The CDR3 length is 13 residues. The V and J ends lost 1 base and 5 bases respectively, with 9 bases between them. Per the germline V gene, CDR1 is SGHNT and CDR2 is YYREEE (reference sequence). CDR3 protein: CASSLPRETEAFF. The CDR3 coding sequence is TGTGCCAGCAGCTTGCCCAGGGAAACTGAAGCTTTCTTT. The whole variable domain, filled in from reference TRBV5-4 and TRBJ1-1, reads ETGVTQSPTHLIKTRGQQVTLRCSSQSGHNTVSWYQQALGQGPQFIFQYYREEENGRGNFPPRFSGLQFPNYSSELNVNALELDDSALYLCASSLPRETEAFFGQGTRLTVV.

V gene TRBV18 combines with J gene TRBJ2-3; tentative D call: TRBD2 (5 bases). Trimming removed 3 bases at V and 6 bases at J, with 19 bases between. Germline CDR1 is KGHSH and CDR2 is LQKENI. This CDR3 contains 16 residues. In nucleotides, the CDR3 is TGTGCCAGCTCACCTCTGGACCCGGCAACGGGGGATACGCAGTATTTT. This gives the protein CASSPLDPATGDTQYF.

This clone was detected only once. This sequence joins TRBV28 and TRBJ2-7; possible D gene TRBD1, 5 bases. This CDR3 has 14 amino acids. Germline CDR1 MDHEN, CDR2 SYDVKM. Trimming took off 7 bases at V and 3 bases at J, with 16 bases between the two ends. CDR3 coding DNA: TGTGCCAGCACCATATCCCGACAGAACTACGAGCAGTACTTC. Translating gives CASTISRQNYEQYF.

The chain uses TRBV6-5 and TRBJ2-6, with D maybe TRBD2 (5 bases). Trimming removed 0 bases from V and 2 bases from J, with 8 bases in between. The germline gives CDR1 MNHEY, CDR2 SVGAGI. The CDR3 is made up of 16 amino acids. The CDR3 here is CASSYSLTTGANVLTF. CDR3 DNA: TGTGCCAGCAGTTACTCGCTGACTACTGGGGCCAACGTCCTGACTTTC.

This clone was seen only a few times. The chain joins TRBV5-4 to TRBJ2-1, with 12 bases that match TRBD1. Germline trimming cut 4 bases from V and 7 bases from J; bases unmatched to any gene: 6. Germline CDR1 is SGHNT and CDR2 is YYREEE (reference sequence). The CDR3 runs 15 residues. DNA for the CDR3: TGTGCCAGCAGCCCCGGGACAGGGGGCTTGAATGAGCAGTTCTTC. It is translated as CASSPGTGGLNEQFF. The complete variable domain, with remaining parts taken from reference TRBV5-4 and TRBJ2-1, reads ETGVTQSPTHLIKTRGQQVTLRCSSQSGHNTVSWYQQALGQGPQFIFQYYREEENGRGNFPPRFSGLQFPNYSSELNVNALELDDSALYLCASSPGTGGLNEQFFGPGTRLTVL.

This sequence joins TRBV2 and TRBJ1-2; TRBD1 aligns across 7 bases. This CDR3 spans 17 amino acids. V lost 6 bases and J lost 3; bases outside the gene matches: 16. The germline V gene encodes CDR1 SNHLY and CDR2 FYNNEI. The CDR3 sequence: CASSPTGPLRMDYGYTF. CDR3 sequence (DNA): TGTGCCAGCAGCCCGACAGGGCCTCTGAGGATGGACTATGGCTACACCTTC. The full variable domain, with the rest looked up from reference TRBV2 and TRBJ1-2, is EPEVTQTPSHQVTQMGQEVILRCVPISNHLYFYWYRQILGQKVEFLVSFYNNEISEKSEIFDDQFSVERPDGSNFTLKIRSTKLEDSAMYFCASSPTGPLRMDYGYTFGSGTRLTVV.

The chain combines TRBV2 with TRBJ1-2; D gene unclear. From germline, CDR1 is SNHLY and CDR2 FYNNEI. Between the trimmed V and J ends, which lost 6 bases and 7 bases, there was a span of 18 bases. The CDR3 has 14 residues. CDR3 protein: CASSETGRSGGYTF. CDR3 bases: TGTGCCAGCAGCGAGACGGGGAGGTCGGGTGGCTACACCTTC.

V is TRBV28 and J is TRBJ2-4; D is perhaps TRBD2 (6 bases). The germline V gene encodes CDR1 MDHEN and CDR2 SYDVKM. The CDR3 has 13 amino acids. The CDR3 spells CASQEGSKNIQYF. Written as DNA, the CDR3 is TGTGCGAGCCAGGAGGGTTCCAAAAACATTCAGTACTTC.

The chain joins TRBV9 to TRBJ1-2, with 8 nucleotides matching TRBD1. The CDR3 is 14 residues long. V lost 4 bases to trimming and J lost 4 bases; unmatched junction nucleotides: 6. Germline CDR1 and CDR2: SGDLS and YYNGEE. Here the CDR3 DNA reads TGTGCCAGCAGCTTAGCAGGGGGCGTCTATGGCTACACCTTC. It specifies CASSLAGGVYGYTF.